Listed below are T cell receptor beta chains from one sample, sequenced in a study of T cells after yellow fever vaccination. One entry per CDR3 protein results from TCRdb running MiXCR on the 5' RACE reads. The sample lists about 320,000 distinct CDR3 sequences; around 4.3% were seen once. The sample here was PBMCs, taken 15 days after the yellow fever booster vaccination. The source of these receptors is a man between 18 and 29 years old who received the YFV17D yellow fever vaccine. Each CDR3 is given with its conserved first and last residue. The D gene is left open where the match is weak. Rows may omit the clone size; those that give it use once, few, many or a size class.

V gene	clone size	J gene	D gene	CDR3 protein
TRBV7-3	few	TRBJ2-5	TRBD2	CASSSPGLGEPETQYF
TRBV11-2	few	TRBJ1-1	TRBD1	CASSPGNRGQTGTEAFF
TRBV11-3	.	TRBJ1-2	.	CASSLATGTGYTF
TRBV5-5	many	TRBJ1-2	.	CASGIFGGVDTF
TRBV7-6	.	TRBJ2-1	.	CASSLPTYPNNEQFF
TRBV7-6	few	TRBJ1-1	.	CASSLGNTGEAFF
TRBV15	.	TRBJ2-1	TRBD2	CATSRASGGRNEQFF
TRBV20-1	.	TRBJ2-1	TRBD1	CSARGTGQVAYNEQFF
TRBV28	many	TRBJ2-3	.	CASSPRGLRDTQYF
TRBV7-9	many	TRBJ2-3	.	CASSSGNGGAPETQYF
TRBV12-3/TRBV12-4	few	TRBJ1-1	.	CASSPAGALRTEAFF
TRBV4-1	.	TRBJ2-7	TRBD2	CASSLQPGTTRYEQYF
TRBV5-6	few	TRBJ2-1	.	CASSKAAGTTYNEQFF
TRBV25-1	many	TRBJ1-4	.	CASSATRTSEKLFF
TRBV5-1	many	TRBJ2-4	.	CASSLGRVPNIQYF
TRBV5-1	many	TRBJ2-3	TRBD1	CASSPGQGFPTQYF
TRBV6-2/TRBV6-3	many	TRBJ2-3	.	CASSSVAYTQYF
TRBV5-1	many	TRBJ2-2	.	CASSTTNTGELFF